These 11 T cell receptor beta chains originate from one sample sequenced in a study of blood T cells in healthy people across ages. With a J-beta primer mix and a sample-barcoded 5' primer, a second PCR ran roughly 6 to 11 cycles. MiXCR, applied by TCRdb to the 5' RACE reads, yields one record per CDR3 protein. The table includes some 560,000 distinct CDR3 sequences, roughly a quarter detected once. This sample was also put to use in a study of T cells of mothers and their children.

The sample was blood. These receptors were taken from a boy aged 2 to 9 in good health.

This chain links TRBV3-1 with TRBJ1-2; D perhaps matches TRBD1 (5 bases). Germline CDR1 and CDR2: LGHDT and YNNKEL (reference sequence). Trimming took 5 bases from V and 5 from J, leaving 15 bases between them. The CDR3 loop spans 14 amino acids. The CDR3 nucleotides read TGTGCCAGCAGCGGGCCACAGGTCTTATATGGCTACACCTTC. Residues: CASSGPQVLYGYTF.

This clonotype was seen a single time. The CDR3 reads CSATKGLLSGANVLTF. In DNA form, the CDR3 reads TGCAGTGCTACCAAGGGGCTCCTCTCTGGGGCCAACGTCCTGACTTTC. The gene calls are TRBV20-1 and TRBJ2-6, with D tentatively TRBD1 (5 bases). The V gene lost 4 bases and the J gene lost 0 bases, with 13 bases spanning the gap. The CDR3 extends over 16 amino acids. CDR1 is DFQATT, CDR2 SNEGSKA, per germline (reference sequence).

About this clonotype: An end of the junction does not agree with germline; a read error may underlie this. The chain employs TRBV6-5 and TRBJ1-1; D is unclear. Germline CDR1 MNHEY, CDR2 SVGAGI. CDR3 length equals 15 residues. CDR3 sequence: CASSYSRQLGTEAFF. The CDR3 DNA sequence: TGTGCCAGCAGTTACTCCCGACAACTGGGCACTGAAGCCTTCTTT.

This sequence joins TRBV10-3 and TRBJ2-3; D possibly corresponds to TRBD1 (6 bases). The CDR3 totals 14 residues. Trimming stripped 9 bases from V and 0 bases from J, with 13 bases between. Per the germline V gene, CDR1 is ENHRY and CDR2 is SYGVKD. The DNA of the CDR3 is TGTGCCATTAACGACAGGTTTAGCACAGATACGCAGTATTTT. This sequence encodes CAINDRFSTDTQYF.

The table lists this clonotype with a few counts. The rearrangement uses TRBV5-1 and TRBJ2-7; D gene uncertain. Germline assignment: CDR1 SGHRS and CDR2 YFSETQ. V was pared by 0 bases and J by 7 bases, with 23 bases between. The CDR3 loop spans 17 amino acids. The CDR3 DNA sequence: TGCGCCAGCAGCTTGGTAGGTACGAGATACTGGTTTGGAGAGCAGTACTTC. It translates to CASSLVGTRYWFGEQYF.

The chain couples TRBV10-3 to TRBJ2-4, with unresolved D. V was shortened by 0 bases and J by 3 bases, with 21 bases between the two germline ends. The CDR3 has 19 residues. From germline, CDR1 is ENHRY and CDR2 SYGVKD. The CDR3 DNA reads TGTGCCATCAGTGAGTCCCAATCCTACCAGCCTTTTGTCAAAAACATTCAGTACTTC. The encoded protein is CAISESQSYQPFVKNIQYF.

This clonotype has a handful of counts. The chain joins TRBV7-7 to TRBJ2-5; D remains ambiguous. CDR3 size: 13 residues. Germline loops: CDR1 SSHAT, CDR2 FNYEAQ (reference sequence). CDR3 DNA sequence: TGTGCTAGTAGCTTATCCGTGGGGGAGACCCAGTACTTC. Its translation is CASSLSVGETQYF.

The chain is built from TRBV6-2 or TRBV6-3 and TRBJ2-1, with 10 positions matching TRBD2. Germline lookup yields CDR1 MNHEY and CDR2 SVGEGT. CDR3 length: 18 residues. V lost 0 bases to trimming and J lost 8 bases; unmatched junction nucleotides: 13. Here the CDR3 reads CASSYSSAGLADRDEQFF. The CDR3 DNA is TGTGCCAGCAGTTACTCGAGCGCAGGACTAGCGGATAGGGATGAGCAGTTCTTC.

This clonotype was recorded a few times. The chain couples TRBV13 to TRBJ2-5; D may be TRBD2 (5 bases). The CDR3 has 16 residues. Germline values: CDR1 PRHDT, CDR2 FYEKMQ (reference sequence). Trimming left V 2 bases short and J 5 bases short, with 18 bases between. DNA of the CDR3: TGTGCCAGCAGCTTACGGCGCGCGGAGGCCGTGGAGACCCAGTACTTC. The encoded protein is CASSLRRAEAVETQYF.

This clonotype was observed a handful of times. This chain joins TRBV6-5 and TRBJ1-4; no clear D gene. Germline V gives CDR1 MNHEY, CDR2 SVGAGI. Trimming left V 5 bases short and J 4 bases short, with 11 bases between. CDR3 length equals 14 residues. CDR3 sequence reads: CASSNPAVNEKLFF. DNA of the CDR3: TGTGCCAGCAGTAACCCCGCAGTTAATGAAAAACTGTTTTTT.

This clonotype was found many times. The chain links TRBV20-1 to TRBJ2-5; tentative D call: TRBD1 (5 bases). CDR1 and CDR2 from the germline V gene are DFQATT and SNEGSKA (reference sequence). Trimming shortened V by 0 bases and J by 5 bases, and 10 bases separated the two germline ends. CDR3 length: 13 amino acids. CDR3 sequence (DNA): TGCAGTGCTAGAGATCAGGGAAGGGAGACCCAGTACTTC. Protein product: CSARDQGRETQYF.